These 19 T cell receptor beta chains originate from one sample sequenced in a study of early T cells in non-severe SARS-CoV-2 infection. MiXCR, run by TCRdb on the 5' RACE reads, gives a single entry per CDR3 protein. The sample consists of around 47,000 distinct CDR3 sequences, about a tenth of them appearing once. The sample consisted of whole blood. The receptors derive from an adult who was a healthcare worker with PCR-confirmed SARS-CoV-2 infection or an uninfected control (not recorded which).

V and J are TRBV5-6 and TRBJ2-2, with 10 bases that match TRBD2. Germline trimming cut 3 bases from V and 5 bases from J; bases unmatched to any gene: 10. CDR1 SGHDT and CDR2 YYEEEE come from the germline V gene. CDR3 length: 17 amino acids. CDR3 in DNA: TGTGCCAGCAGCTCCGCATTAATAGCGGGGGGAACCGGGGAGCTGTTTTTT. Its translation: CASSSALIAGGTGELFF.

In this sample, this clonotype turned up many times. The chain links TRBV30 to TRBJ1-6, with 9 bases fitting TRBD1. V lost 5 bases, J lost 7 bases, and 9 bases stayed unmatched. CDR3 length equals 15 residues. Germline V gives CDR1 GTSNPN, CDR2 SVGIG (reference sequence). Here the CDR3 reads CAWLNRDRVNSPLHF. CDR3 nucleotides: TGTGCCTGGCTCAACCGGGACAGGGTCAATTCACCCCTCCACTTT.

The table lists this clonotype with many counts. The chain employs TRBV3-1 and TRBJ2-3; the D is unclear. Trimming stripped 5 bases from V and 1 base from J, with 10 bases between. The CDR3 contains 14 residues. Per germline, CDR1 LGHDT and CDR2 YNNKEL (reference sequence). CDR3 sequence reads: CASSGVPGTDTQYF. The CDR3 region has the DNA TGTGCCAGCAGCGGCGTCCCGGGCACAGATACGCAGTATTTT.

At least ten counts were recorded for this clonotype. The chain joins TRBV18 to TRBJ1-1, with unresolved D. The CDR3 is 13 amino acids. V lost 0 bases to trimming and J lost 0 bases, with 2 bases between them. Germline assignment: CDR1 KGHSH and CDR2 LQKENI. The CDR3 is CASSPPLNTEAFF. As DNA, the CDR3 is TGTGCCAGCTCACCACCTCTGAACACTGAAGCTTTCTTT. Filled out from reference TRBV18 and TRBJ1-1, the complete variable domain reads NAGVMQNPRHLVRRRGQEARLRCSPMKGHSHVYWYRQLPEEGLKFMVYLQKENIIDESGMPKERFSAEFPKEGPSILRIQQVVRGDSAAYFCASSPPLNTEAFFGQGTRLTVV.

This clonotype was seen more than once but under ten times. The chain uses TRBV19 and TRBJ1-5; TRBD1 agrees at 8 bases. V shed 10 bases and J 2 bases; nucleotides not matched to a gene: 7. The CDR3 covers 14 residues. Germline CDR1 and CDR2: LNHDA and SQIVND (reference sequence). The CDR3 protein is CATDQGARNQPQHF. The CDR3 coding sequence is TGTGCCACCGATCAGGGGGCGCGCAATCAGCCCCAGCATTTT.

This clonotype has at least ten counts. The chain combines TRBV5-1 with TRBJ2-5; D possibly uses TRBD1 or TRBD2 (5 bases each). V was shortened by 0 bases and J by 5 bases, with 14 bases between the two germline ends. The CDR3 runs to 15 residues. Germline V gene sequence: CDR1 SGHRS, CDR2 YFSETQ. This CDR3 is CASSLEVLGTETQYF. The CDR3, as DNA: TGCGCCAGCAGCTTGGAAGTCCTGGGGACGGAGACCCAGTACTTC.

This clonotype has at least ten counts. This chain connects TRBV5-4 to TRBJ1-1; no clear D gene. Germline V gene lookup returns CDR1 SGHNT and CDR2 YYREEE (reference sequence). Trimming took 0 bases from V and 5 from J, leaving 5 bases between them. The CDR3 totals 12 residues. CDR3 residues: CASSLDRTEAFF. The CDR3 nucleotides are TGTGCCAGCAGCTTGGACCGGACTGAAGCTTTCTTT.

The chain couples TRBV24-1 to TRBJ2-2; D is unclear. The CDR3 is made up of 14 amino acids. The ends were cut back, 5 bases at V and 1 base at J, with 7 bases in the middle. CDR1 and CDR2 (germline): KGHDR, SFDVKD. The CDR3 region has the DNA TGTGCCACCAGTGTGCAGGTGAACACCGGGGAGCTGTTTTTT. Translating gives CATSVQVNTGELFF.

The CDR3 sequence is CASTHSRTGSLLNSPLHF. DNA for the CDR3: TGTGCCAGCACCCATTCCCGGACAGGGTCCCTACTTAATTCACCCCTCCACTTT. This chain connects TRBV12-3 or TRBV12-4 to TRBJ1-6, with TRBD1 matching over 8 bases. There are 18 residues in the CDR3. J lost 6 bases, V lost 7 bases, and 17 bases had no gene match.

CDR3 loop: CASSEGRSSYEQYF. CDR3 bases: TGTGCCAGCAGCGAGGGGAGGTCCTCCTACGAGCAGTACTTC. The chain employs TRBV13 and TRBJ2-7, with a tentative D call TRBD2 (6 bases). This CDR3 has 14 amino acids. The germline gives CDR1 PRHDT, CDR2 FYEKMQ (reference sequence). The V and J ends lost 5 bases and 0 bases respectively, with 11 bases between them.

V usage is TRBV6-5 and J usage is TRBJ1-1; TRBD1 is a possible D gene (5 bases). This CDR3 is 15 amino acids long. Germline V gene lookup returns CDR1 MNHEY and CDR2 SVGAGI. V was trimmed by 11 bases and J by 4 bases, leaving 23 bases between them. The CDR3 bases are TGTGCCTCAAGAGAGGGCGTTCGAGGGGCCACTGAAGCTTTCTTT. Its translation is CASREGVRGATEAFF.

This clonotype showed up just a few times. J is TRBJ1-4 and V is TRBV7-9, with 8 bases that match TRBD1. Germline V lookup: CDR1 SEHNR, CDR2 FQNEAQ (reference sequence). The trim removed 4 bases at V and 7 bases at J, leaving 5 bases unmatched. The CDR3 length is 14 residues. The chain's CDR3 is CASSSGQGGEKLFF. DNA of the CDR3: TGTGCCAGCAGCTCTGGACAGGGAGGTGAAAAACTGTTTTTT.

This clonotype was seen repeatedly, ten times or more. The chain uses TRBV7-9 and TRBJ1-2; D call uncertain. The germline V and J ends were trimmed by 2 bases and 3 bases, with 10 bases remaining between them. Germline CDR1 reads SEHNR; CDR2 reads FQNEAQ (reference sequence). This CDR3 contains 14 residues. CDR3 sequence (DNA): TGTGCCAGCAGCTTAAGTTGGGGAGACTATGGCTACACCTTC. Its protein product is CASSLSWGDYGYTF.

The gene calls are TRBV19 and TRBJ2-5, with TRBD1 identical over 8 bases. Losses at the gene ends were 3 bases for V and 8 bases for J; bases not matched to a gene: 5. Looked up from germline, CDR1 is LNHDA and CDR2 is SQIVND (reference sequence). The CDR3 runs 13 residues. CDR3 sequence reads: CASSMGQAATQYF. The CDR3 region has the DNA TGTGCCAGTAGTATGGGACAGGCCGCCACCCAGTACTTC.

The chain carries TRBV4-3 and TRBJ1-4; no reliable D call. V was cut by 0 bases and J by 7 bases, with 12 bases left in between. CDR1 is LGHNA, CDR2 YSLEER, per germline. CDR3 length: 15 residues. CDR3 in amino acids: CASSQDTGLGEKLFF. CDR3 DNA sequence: TGCGCCAGCAGCCAAGATACGGGGTTGGGTGAAAAACTGTTTTTT.

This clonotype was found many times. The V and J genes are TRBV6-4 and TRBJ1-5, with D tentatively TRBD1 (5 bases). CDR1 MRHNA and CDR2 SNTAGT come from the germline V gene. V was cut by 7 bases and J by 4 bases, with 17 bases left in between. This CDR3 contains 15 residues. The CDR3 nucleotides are TGTGCCAGCAAAACCGACAGTGTGGCGAATCAGCCCCAGCATTTT. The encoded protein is CASKTDSVANQPQHF.

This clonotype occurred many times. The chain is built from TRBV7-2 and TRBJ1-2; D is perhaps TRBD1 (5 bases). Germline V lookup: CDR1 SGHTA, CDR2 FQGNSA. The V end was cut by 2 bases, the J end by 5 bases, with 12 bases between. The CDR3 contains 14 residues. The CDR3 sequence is CASSLLADSYGYTF. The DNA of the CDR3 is TGTGCCAGCAGCTTATTGGCAGACAGTTATGGCTACACCTTC.

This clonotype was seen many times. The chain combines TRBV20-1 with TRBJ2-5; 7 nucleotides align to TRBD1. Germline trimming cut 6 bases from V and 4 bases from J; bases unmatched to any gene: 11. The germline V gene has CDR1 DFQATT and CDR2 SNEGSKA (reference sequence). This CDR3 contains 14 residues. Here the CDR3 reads CSALDRVAGETQYF. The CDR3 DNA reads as TGCAGTGCCCTCGACAGGGTGGCTGGAGAGACCCAGTACTTC.

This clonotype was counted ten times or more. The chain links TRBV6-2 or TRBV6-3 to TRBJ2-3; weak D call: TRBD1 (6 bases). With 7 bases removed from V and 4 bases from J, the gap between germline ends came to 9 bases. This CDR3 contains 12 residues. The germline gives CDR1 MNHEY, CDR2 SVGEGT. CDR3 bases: TGTGCCAGCAACGCAGGGGCAGATACGCAGTATTTT. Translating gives CASNAGADTQYF.